The 29 T cell receptor beta chains given below trace back to one sample, sequenced in a study of CXCR3-negative and CXCR3-positive naive CD8 T cells. With UMI labels, 5' RACE was used to prepare the TRB cDNA libraries. TCRdb reprocessed the 5' RACE reads and reports one entry per CDR3 protein, with no DNA. The sample includes 85,000 to 130,000 distinct CDR3 sequences. The antigens these receptors bind are not known. Study-wide results and caveats: The TRB CDR3s that CXCR3-positive naive cells carried were more hydrophobic than those of CXCR3-negative naive cells.

The sequenced material came from naive CXCR3+ CD8+ T cells from blood. Subset defined: CD45RO-CCR7+CD27+CD95- naive CD8+ T cells expressing CXCR3 (TNR3+). These receptors all come from a human donor in good health. Some clones in this sample may be carry-over from other donors' samples.

The rearrangement links TRBV4-2 to TRBJ2-5; TCRdb outputs TRBD2, but without DNA this stays unchecked. The CDR3 consists of 18 residues. Germline V gene lookup returns CDR1 LGHNA and CDR2 YNFKEQ. CDR3 residues: CASSQELAGVLPGETQYF.

The V and J genes are TRBV10-3 and TRBJ2-3; TCRdb calls TRBD2, which cannot be checked without DNA. The CDR3 length is 17 residues. CDR1 and CDR2 from the germline V gene are ENHRY and SYGVKD. CDR3: CAISEPGLAGGPDTQYF.

V usage is TRBV4-3 and J usage is TRBJ1-2. Looked up from germline, CDR1 is LGHNA and CDR2 is YSLEER. The CDR3 consists of 16 residues. The CDR3 protein is CASSLGPRTAVFGYTF.

The chain has TRBV27 and TRBJ2-3; the TCRdb call, TRBD1, lacks DNA for checking. Germline CDR1 reads MNHEY; CDR2 reads SMNVEV (reference sequence). The CDR3 has 13 residues. The CDR3 sequence is CASMRGGADTQYF.

The rearrangement joins TRBV29-1 to TRBJ2-1; without DNA, the TCRdb call of TRBD1 cannot be checked. CDR1 is SQVTM and CDR2 is ANQGSEA in the germline V gene. The CDR3 has 14 amino acids. CDR3 amino acids: CSVSGGRLYNEQFF.

The chain uses TRBV6-6 and TRBJ2-7; the D gene TCRdb calls, TRBD1, cannot be checked with no DNA. The germline CDR1 and CDR2 sequences are MNHNY and SVGAGI (reference sequence). The CDR3 extends over 15 amino acids. This chain's CDR3 is CASTPVAGHYYEQYF.

V and J are TRBV12-5 and TRBJ1-5. Germline loops: CDR1 LGHNT, CDR2 FRNRAP. CDR3 length equals 12 residues. The CDR3 sequence: CASVQDNQPQHF. The variable domain in full, completed from reference TRBV12-5 and TRBJ1-5, reads DARVTQTPRHKVTEMGQEVTMRCQPILGHNTVFWYRQTMMQGLELLAYFRNRAPLDDSGMPKDRFSAEMPDATLATLKIQPSEPRDSAVYFCASVQDNQPQHFGDGTRLSIL.

The gene calls are TRBV29-1 and TRBJ2-7. Germline lookup yields CDR1 SQVTM and CDR2 ANQGSEA. The CDR3 spans 11 residues. The CDR3 spells CSVESSYEQYF.

J is TRBJ2-7 and V is TRBV5-1; absent DNA, TCRdb's TRBD2 call cannot be checked. Germline-derived CDR1 and CDR2 are SGHRS and YFSETQ. The CDR3 totals 15 residues. CDR3 loop: CASSSSGVSSYEQYF.

The chain uses TRBV12-3 or TRBV12-4 and TRBJ2-5; TCRdb designates TRBD1, a call that cannot be tested without DNA. The CDR3 extends over 15 amino acids. CDR3 protein: CASSFGGAPTETQYF.

The gene calls are TRBV29-1 and TRBJ2-1. In germline, CDR1 is SQVTM, CDR2 ANQGSEA. The CDR3 runs to 16 residues. CDR3: CSVEATDRGSYNEQFF.

V usage is TRBV9 and J usage is TRBJ2-1. The CDR3 consists of 13 residues. CDR1 and CDR2 (germline): SGDLS, YYNGEE. The CDR3 loop is CASSVLRADEQFF.

V gene TRBV21-1 combines with J gene TRBJ2-7. TRBV21-1 is an annotated pseudogene. This CDR3 has 11 residues. The CDR3 spells CASSKRHEQYF.

This chain connects TRBV10-3 to TRBJ1-1. The CDR3 totals 15 residues. CDR1 is ENHRY, CDR2 SYGVKD, per germline. The chain's CDR3 is CAISESRGMNTEAFF.

The V gene is TRBV28, the J gene TRBJ2-5; the D call of TRBD1 rests on TCRdb alone, since no DNA is present to check it. Germline V CDR1 and CDR2: MDHEN, SYDVKM. This CDR3 is built from 15 residues. The CDR3 is CASTRGTTLRETQYF.

V usage is TRBV4-2 and J usage is TRBJ2-5; TCRdb indicates TRBD1, and absent DNA this call remains unverified. The CDR3 has 15 residues. Germline lookup yields CDR1 LGHNA and CDR2 YNFKEQ. CDR3 amino acids: CASSPQERPQETQYF.

This clonotype registers medium-sized by frequency. The chain couples TRBV29-1 to TRBJ2-7; without DNA, the TCRdb call of TRBD2 cannot be checked. CDR1 and CDR2 from the germline V gene are SQVTM and ANQGSEA. This CDR3 comprises 15 residues. CDR3 sequence: CSVTYREAEAYEQYF.

V gene TRBV2 combines with J gene TRBJ2-3; TCRdb names TRBD1, which stays unverified in the absence of DNA. This CDR3 comprises 18 residues. Per germline, CDR1 SNHLY and CDR2 FYNNEI. The CDR3 protein is CASSEKTSAGGFPDTQYF.

The chain links TRBV20-1 to TRBJ2-7; TCRdb indicates TRBD1, and absent DNA this call remains unverified. The length of the CDR3 is 14 residues. Per germline, CDR1 DFQATT and CDR2 SNEGSKA (reference sequence). The CDR3 sequence is CSAREGRSGYEQYF.

The chain uses TRBV29-1 and TRBJ2-3. The CDR3 is 12 amino acids. Looked up from germline, CDR1 is SQVTM and CDR2 is ANQGSEA. The CDR3: CSVEDRTDTQYF.

V and J are TRBV9 and TRBJ2-1; with no DNA, the TCRdb D assignment of TRBD2 cannot be verified. Germline V gene sequence: CDR1 SGDLS, CDR2 YYNGEE. The CDR3 has 15 residues. This chain's CDR3 is CASSPLLGPYNEQFF.

V and J are TRBV3-1 and TRBJ2-7; the TRBD1 assignment by TCRdb is unverifiable without DNA. Germline loops: CDR1 LGHDT, CDR2 YNNKEL (reference sequence). The CDR3 has 15 amino acids. The chain's CDR3 is CASSQGLAGDYEQYF.

The chain carries TRBV29-1 and TRBJ2-7; lacking DNA, the TRBD1 call made by TCRdb goes unchecked. The CDR3 is 16 amino acids. Germline V CDR1 and CDR2: SQVTM, ANQGSEA. The CDR3 sequence: CSVDIGGTGGLYEQYF.

CDR3: CASSLANNYEQYF. The V gene is TRBV7-8, the J gene TRBJ2-7. This CDR3 has 13 residues. Germline V gene sequence: CDR1 SGHVS, CDR2 FQNEAQ.

The rearrangement links TRBV20-1 to TRBJ1-6; TCRdb's D call of TRBD1 is untestable without DNA. The CDR3 runs 17 residues. Germline loops: CDR1 DFQATT, CDR2 SNEGSKA (reference sequence). This CDR3 is CSARERTGVAYVSPLHF.

This chain links TRBV29-1 with TRBJ2-6. The CDR3 has 14 residues. Germline V gene data show CDR1 as SQVTM and CDR2 as ANQGSEA. The CDR3: CSARQGSGANVLTF. The full variable domain, its missing parts supplied by reference TRBV29-1 and TRBJ2-6, is SAVISQKPSRDICQRGTSLTIQCQVDSQVTMMFWYRQQPGQSLTLIATANQGSEATYESGFVIDKFPISRPNLTFSTLTVSNMSPEDSSIYLCSARQGSGANVLTFGAGSRLTVL.

The rearrangement uses TRBV5-5 and TRBJ2-1; there is no DNA to check the TCRdb D call of TRBD2. CDR3 size: 15 residues. Germline CDR1 is SGHKS and CDR2 is YYEKEE (reference sequence). This chain's CDR3 is CASSKGLAANNEQFF.

The gene calls are TRBV10-2 and TRBJ1-2; checking the TCRdb D call of TRBD1 is not possible without DNA. Per germline, CDR1 WSHSY and CDR2 SAAADI. The CDR3 spans 16 residues. CDR3 amino acids: CASSESVQGANYGYTF.

This sequence joins TRBV25-1 and TRBJ2-5; TCRdb calls TRBD2, which cannot be checked without DNA. The germline V gene encodes CDR1 MGHDK and CDR2 SYGVNS. This CDR3 has 14 amino acids. This CDR3 is CASSEWAGEETQYF.